A selection of T cell receptor beta chains follows, all from one sample in a study of blood T cell repertoires in COVID-19. Only in-frame clones appear in the TCRdb table, and some are missing; sequencing was by immunoSEQ multiplex PCR. Of approximately 250,000 clones in the sample, more than 75% were seen once. Input material: peripheral blood. The receptors originated from a woman in her sixties or seventies with COVID-19, enrolled during active disease. The CDR3 runs from the conserved cysteine through the conserved F or W. A D gene is named only where the DNA matches it firmly. Rows give clone size only sometimes, using once, few, many, or a class for an expanded clone.

v_gene,abundance,d_gene,j_gene,CDR3aa
TRBV7-2,once,-,TRBJ2-5,CASSSGTPIGETQYF
TRBV11-3,once,-,TRBJ2-1,CASSSGFSYNEQFF
TRBV11-3,-,-,TRBJ1-2,CASSSPDRNGYGYTF
TRBV10-2,-,TRBD2,TRBJ2-5,CASLAGGKETQYF
TRBV7-9,-,-,TRBJ2-4,CASSFGSGALAKNIQYF
TRBV2,-,-,TRBJ1-1,CASSGPAGGTEAFF
TRBV6-4,once,TRBD1,TRBJ1-1,CASSDSDRGTEAFF
TRBV7-8,-,TRBD2,TRBJ2-2,CASSFPGTSGYTGELFF
TRBV6-1,-,-,TRBJ1-2,CASSEVEGFYGYTF
TRBV7-6,-,-,TRBJ1-2,CASSLGRGLDYGYTF
TRBV28,-,-,TRBJ1-2,CASTQTGQQIFNYGYTF
TRBV6-2/TRBV6-3,-,TRBD2,TRBJ2-1,CASSSHTSSGRAYEQFF
TRBV21-1,-,-,TRBJ2-7,CASSDRVSSYEQYF
TRBV6-1,-,-,TRBJ2-7,CASSERRQAEQYF
TRBV19,-,TRBD1,TRBJ2-1,CASSNRTGRGSYNEQFF
TRBV6-2/TRBV6-3,-,-,TRBJ2-1,CASSYSPNNEQFF
TRBV28,-,-,TRBJ1-5,CASSRGNQPQHF
TRBV10-3,-,TRBD2,TRBJ2-1,CAISRTSGSRGEQFF
TRBV30,-,TRBD1,TRBJ1-6,CAWTGTGSSPLHF
TRBV30,-,-,TRBJ1-4,CAWSVGGSGEKLFF
TRBV11-3,few,-,TRBJ2-2,CASSSRLGELFF
TRBV29-1,-,TRBD1,TRBJ2-2,CSVDGTGGVNTGELFF
TRBV12-3/TRBV12-4,-,TRBD1,TRBJ1-2,CASSHDRVIF
TRBV30,-,TRBD2,TRBJ2-1,CAWSVRLADNEQFF
TRBV11-2,-,TRBD2,TRBJ2-7,CASSSAWLAGQEQYF
TRBV9,-,-,TRBJ1-6,CASSVQGGSSPLHF
TRBV27,-,-,TRBJ2-2,CASSSDTFRNTGELFF
TRBV14,-,-,TRBJ1-4,CASNPESLEKLFF
TRBV5-1,-,TRBD2,TRBJ2-7,CASSLVGGGGSYEQYF
TRBV10-2,few,-,TRBJ1-2,CASLPLGGDYGYTF
TRBV30,-,-,TRBJ1-3,CAWTKGDSSGNTIYF
TRBV25-1,-,-,TRBJ1-2,CASRRGAGDYGYTF
TRBV5-4,few,TRBD2,TRBJ2-7,CASSWGLAGGSYEQYF
TRBV6-6,-,TRBD1,TRBJ2-3,CASSYSPGTATDTQYF
TRBV27,-,-,TRBJ1-1,CASSSPGTNSEAFF
TRBV3-1/TRBV3-2,-,TRBD2,TRBJ2-1,CASSRTSGNEQFF
TRBV5-1,-,-,TRBJ2-4,CASSLSFLAKNIQYF
TRBV7-2,-,TRBD2,TRBJ2-3,CASSQLILAASTDTQYF
TRBV2,-,-,TRBJ1-2,CASSGAGTYGYTF
TRBV15,-,TRBD2,TRBJ2-1,CATSRDLTSGRVYNEQFF
TRBV6-2/TRBV6-3,-,TRBD1,TRBJ1-1,CASSTQGAWTEAFF
TRBV9,-,-,TRBJ1-2,CASSVDSNYYGYTF
TRBV19,-,-,TRBJ1-5,CASNSDRLSNQPQHF
TRBV19,-,TRBD1,TRBJ2-4,CASSIGTGNFVIQYF
TRBV19,-,-,TRBJ2-7,CASSARRARRMGEQYF
TRBV20-1,-,-,TRBJ2-2,CSASVTSGTGELFF
TRBV29-1,-,-,TRBJ1-5,CSASGGPGQPQHF
TRBV27,-,-,TRBJ1-6,CASSPGTISAYNSPLHF
TRBV5-8,once,-,TRBJ1-1,CASSLLAEKFGAFF